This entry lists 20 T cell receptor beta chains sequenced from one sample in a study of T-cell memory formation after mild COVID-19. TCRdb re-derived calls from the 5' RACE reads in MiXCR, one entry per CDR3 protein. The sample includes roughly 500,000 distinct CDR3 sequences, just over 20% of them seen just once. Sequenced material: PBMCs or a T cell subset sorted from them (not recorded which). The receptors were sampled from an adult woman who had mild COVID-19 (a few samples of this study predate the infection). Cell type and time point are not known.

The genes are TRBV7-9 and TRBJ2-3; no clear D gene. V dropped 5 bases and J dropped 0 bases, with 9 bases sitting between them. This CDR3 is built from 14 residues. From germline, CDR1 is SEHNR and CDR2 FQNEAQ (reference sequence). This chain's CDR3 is CASSVTESTDTQYF. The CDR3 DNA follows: TGTGCCAGCAGCGTCACGGAGAGCACAGATACGCAGTATTTT.

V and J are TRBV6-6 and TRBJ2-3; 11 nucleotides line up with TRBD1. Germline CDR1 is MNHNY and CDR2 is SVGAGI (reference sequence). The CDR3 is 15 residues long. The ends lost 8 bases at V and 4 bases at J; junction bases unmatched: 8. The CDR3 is CASDGAGQGADTQYF. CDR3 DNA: TGTGCCAGCGACGGAGCGGGACAGGGGGCAGATACGCAGTATTTT.

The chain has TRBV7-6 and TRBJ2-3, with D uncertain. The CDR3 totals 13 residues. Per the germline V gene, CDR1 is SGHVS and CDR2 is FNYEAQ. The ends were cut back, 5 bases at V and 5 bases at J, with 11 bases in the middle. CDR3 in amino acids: CASSQRQRDTQYF. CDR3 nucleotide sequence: TGTGCCAGCAGCCAACGCCAAAGAGATACGCAGTATTTT. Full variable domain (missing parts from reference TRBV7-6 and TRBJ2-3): GAGVSQSPRYKVTKRGQDVALRCDPISGHVSLYWYRQALGQGPEFLTYFNYEAQQDKSGLPNDRFSAERPEGSISTLTIQRTEQRDSAMYRCASSQRQRDTQYFGPGTRLTVL.

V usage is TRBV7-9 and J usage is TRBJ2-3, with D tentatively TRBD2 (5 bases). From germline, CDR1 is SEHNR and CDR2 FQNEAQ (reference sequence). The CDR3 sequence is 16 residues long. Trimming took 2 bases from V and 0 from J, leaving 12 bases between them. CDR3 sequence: CASSLLRGPSTDTQYF. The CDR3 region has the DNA TGTGCCAGCAGCTTATTACGGGGTCCTAGCACAGATACGCAGTATTTT.

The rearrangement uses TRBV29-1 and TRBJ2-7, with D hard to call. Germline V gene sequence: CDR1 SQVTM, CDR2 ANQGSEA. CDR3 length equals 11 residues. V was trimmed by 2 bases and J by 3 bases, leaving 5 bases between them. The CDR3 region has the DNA TGCAGCGTTGAAACCGACTACGAGCAGTACTTC. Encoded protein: CSVETDYEQYF.

CDR3 protein: CASSGRSTGELFF. The DNA for the CDR3 is TGTGCCAGCAGCGGGAGGAGCACCGGGGAGCTGTTTTTT. J is TRBJ2-2 and V is TRBV6-2 or TRBV6-3, with TRBD2 matching over 7 bases. This CDR3 is 13 amino acids long. Germline V CDR1 and CDR2: MNHEY, SVGEGT. Unmatched junction bases numbered 2, after V lost 6 bases and J lost 4 bases.

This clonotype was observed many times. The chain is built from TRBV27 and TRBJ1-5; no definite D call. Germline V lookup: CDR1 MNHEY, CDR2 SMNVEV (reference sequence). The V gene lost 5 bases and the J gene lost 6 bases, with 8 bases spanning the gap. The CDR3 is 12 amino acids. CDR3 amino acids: CASSHIGQPQHF. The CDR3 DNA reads TGTGCCAGCAGTCATATTGGTCAGCCCCAGCATTTT.

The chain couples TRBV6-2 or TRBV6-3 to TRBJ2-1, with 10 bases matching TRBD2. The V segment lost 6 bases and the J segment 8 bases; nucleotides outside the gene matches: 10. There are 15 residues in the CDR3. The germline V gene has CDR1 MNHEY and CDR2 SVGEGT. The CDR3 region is CASSISGRAIDEQFF. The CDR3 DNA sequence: TGTGCCAGCAGCATCAGCGGGAGGGCCATCGATGAGCAGTTCTTC.

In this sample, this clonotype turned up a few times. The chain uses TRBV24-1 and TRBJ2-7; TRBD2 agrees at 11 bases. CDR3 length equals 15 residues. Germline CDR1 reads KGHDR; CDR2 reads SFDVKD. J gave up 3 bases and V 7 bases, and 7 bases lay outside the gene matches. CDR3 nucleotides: TGTGCCACCAGCGGGACTAGCGGCCTCTTCTACGAGCAGTACTTC. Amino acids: CATSGTSGLFYEQYF.

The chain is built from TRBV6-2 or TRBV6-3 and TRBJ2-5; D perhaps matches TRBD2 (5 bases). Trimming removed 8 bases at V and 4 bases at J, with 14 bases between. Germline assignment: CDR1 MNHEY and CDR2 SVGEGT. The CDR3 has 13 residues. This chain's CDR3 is CASGTSFLETQYF. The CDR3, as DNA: TGTGCCAGCGGAACTAGTTTCTTAGAGACCCAGTACTTC.

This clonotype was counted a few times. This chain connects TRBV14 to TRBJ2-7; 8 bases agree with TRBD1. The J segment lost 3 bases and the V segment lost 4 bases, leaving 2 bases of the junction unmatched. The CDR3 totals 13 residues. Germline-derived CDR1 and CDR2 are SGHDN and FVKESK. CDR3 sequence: CASSRGTGYEQYF. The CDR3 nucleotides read TGTGCCAGCAGCCGAGGGACAGGCTACGAGCAGTACTTC. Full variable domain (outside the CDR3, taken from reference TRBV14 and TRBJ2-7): EAGVTQFPSHSVIEKGQTVTLRCDPISGHDNLYWYRRVMGKEIKFLLHFVKESKQDESGMPNNRFLAERTGGTYSTLKVQPAELEDSGVYFCASSRGTGYEQYFGPGTRLTVT.

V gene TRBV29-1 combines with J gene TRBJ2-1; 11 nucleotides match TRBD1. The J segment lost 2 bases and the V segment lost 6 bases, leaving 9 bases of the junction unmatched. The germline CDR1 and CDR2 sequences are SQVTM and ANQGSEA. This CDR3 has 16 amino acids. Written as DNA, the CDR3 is TGCAGCGTGGGACAGGGGGACGGGAGGGCCTACAATGAGCAGTTCTTC. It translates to CSVGQGDGRAYNEQFF.

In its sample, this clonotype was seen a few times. Here the CDR3 reads CASSQEGRGSKNIQYF. The CDR3 DNA follows: TGTGCCAGCAGCCAAGAGGGAAGGGGATCCAAAAACATTCAGTACTTC. The chain carries TRBV3-1 and TRBJ2-4; perhaps TRBD1 as D (5 bases). Between the trimmed V and J ends, which lost 0 bases and 2 bases, there was a span of 11 bases. Germline-derived CDR1 and CDR2 are LGHDT and YNNKEL (reference sequence). The CDR3 has 16 amino acids.

This chain's CDR3 is CASSLIPDGAKTEAFF. The CDR3, as DNA: TGTGCCAGCAGTCTCATTCCAGATGGGGCGAAGACTGAAGCTTTCTTT. V gene TRBV28 combines with J gene TRBJ1-1, with D possibly being TRBD1 (5 bases). The length of the CDR3 is 16 residues. V lost 5 bases and J lost 5, with 21 bases in between. Looked up from germline, CDR1 is MDHEN and CDR2 is SYDVKM.

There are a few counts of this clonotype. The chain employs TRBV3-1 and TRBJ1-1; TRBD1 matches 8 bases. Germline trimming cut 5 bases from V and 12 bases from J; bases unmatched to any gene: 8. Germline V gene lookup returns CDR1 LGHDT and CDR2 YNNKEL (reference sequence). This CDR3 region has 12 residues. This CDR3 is CASSLRQGRPFF. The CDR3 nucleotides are TGTGCCAGCAGCTTACGACAGGGGAGGCCTTTCTTT.

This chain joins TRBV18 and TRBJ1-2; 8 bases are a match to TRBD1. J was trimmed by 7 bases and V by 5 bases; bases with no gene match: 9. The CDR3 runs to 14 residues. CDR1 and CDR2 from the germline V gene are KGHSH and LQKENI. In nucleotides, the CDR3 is TGTGCCAGCTCAGCGACAGGGGCGGATGTTGGCTACACCTTC. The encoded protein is CASSATGADVGYTF.

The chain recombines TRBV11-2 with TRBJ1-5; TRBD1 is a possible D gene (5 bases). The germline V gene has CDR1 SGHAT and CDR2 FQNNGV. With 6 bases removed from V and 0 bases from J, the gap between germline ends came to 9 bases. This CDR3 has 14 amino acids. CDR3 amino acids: CASSWTSSNQPQHF. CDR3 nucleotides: TGTGCCAGCAGTTGGACAAGTAGCAATCAGCCCCAGCATTTT.

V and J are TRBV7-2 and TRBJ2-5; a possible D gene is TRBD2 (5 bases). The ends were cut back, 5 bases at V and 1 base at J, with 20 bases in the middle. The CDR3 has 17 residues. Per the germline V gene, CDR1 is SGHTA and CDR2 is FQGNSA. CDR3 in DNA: TGTGCCAGCAGCCCTAGGCGTAGCGCGAGCCGCCAAGAGACCCAGTACTTC. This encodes CASSPRRSASRQETQYF.

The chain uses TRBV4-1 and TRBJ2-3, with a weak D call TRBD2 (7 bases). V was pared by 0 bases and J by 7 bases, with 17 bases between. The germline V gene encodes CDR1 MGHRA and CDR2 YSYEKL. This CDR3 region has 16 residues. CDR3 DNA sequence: TGCGCCAGCAGCCAAGATGGGGGCGGGGGAATAAATACGCAGTATTTT. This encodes CASSQDGGGGINTQYF.

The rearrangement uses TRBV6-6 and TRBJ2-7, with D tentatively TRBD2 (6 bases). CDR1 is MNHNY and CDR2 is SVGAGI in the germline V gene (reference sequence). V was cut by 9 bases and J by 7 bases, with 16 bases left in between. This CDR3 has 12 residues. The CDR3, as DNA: TGTGCCAGTCGGCGGGGCCTCGTAGAGCAGTACTTC. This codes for CASRRGLVEQYF.